This T cell receptor (beta chain) is from a study of immune cell composition in non-small cell lung cancer. The study's findings and limits: TIL tumour reactivity correlated with maximal tumour-associated clone frequency in adenocarcinoma.

The table came from immunoSEQ multiplex PCR; TCRdb's copy has only in-frame clones and leaves some out. The sample comprises roughly 1,500 clones, 55% to 75% of which are singletons, and roughly 30% rests with the top ten. The normal lung sample lay at least 3 cm, and maximally far, from the tumour. DNA was extracted from unsorted cell suspensions stored frozen. With regard to this clone: Its antigen is undetermined.

What was sequenced was non-adjacent lung tissue. The TCR sequence derives from a human donor with non-small cell lung cancer.

CDR3 nucleotides: TGTGCCAGCAATTACGGGTTCTCTAGCACAGATACGCAGTATTTT. This translates into CASNYGFSSTDTQYF. The V call is TRBV5-8, the J call TRBJ2-3, with no clear D. Trimming shortened V by 6 bases and J by 0 bases, and 14 bases separated the two germline ends. This CDR3 contains 15 residues. Germline CDR1 and CDR2: SGHTS and YDEGEE. Full variable domain (remainder filled in from reference TRBV5-8 and TRBJ2-3): EAGVTQSPTHLIKTRGQQATLRCSPISGHTSVYWYQQALGLGLQFLLWYDEGEERNRGNFPPRFSGRQFPNYSSELNVNALELEDSALYLCASNYGFSSTDTQYFGPGTRLTVL.